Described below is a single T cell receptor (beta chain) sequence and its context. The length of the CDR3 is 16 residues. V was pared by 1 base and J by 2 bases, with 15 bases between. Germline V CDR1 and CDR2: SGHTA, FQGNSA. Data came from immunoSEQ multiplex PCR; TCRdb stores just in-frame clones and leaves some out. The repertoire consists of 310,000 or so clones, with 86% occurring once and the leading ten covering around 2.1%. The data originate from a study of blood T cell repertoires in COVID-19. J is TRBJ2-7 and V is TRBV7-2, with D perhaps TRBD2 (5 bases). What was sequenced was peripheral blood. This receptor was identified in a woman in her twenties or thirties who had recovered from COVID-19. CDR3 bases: TGTGCCAGCAGCTTAGGGGAGCACTGGAGCACCTACGAGCAGTACTTC. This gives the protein CASSLGEHWSTYEQYF.